This T cell receptor (beta chain) is from a study of T cell changes during pregnancy in multiple sclerosis. Data came from immunoSEQ multiplex PCR; TCRdb stores just in-frame clones and leaves some out. Here the sample spans about 40,000 clones, roughly nine tenths being singletons. V was shortened by 4 bases and J by 4 bases, with 8 bases between the two germline ends. This CDR3 has 12 amino acids. Germline lookup yields CDR1 ENHRY and CDR2 SYGVKD. The chain combines TRBV10-3 with TRBJ2-7; D uncertain. The source is a female donor with multiple sclerosis, enrolled in a pregnancy study. Source: CD4+ T cells from peripheral blood mononuclear cells, taken before pregnancy. CDR3 region: CAISVTDYEQYF. The CDR3 DNA sequence: TGTGCCATCAGTGTAACAGATTACGAGCAGTACTTC.